What follows are 8 T cell receptor beta chains derived from one specimen sequenced in a study of blood T cell repertoires in COVID-19. The assay was immunoSEQ multiplex PCR, and TCRdb's table has in-frame clones only and misses some. Here the sample spans 78,000 or so clones, over 70% being singletons. The sequenced material came from peripheral blood. All receptors derive from a man older than 75 with acute or convalescent COVID-19.

The chain employs TRBV2 and TRBJ1-2; 7 nucleotides line up with TRBD1. V shed 2 bases, J shed 2 bases, and the junction held 2 bases outside the gene matches. This CDR3 region has 14 residues. The V gene's germline CDR1 is SNHLY and CDR2 FYNNEI. The CDR3 loop reads CASSEQGDNYGYTF. Here the CDR3 DNA reads TGTGCCAGCAGTGAACAGGGGGACAACTATGGCTACACCTTC.

The genes are TRBV19 and TRBJ2-7; 7 bases align to TRBD1. CDR1 is LNHDA, CDR2 SQIVND, per germline (reference sequence). This CDR3 has 15 amino acids. The trim removed 4 bases at V and 3 bases at J, leaving 9 bases unmatched. The DNA of the CDR3 is TGTGCCAGTAGTACAACCGGGACAGTTTACTACGAGCAGTACTTC. Translating it yields CASSTTGTVYYEQYF.

The CDR3 loop is CASSHTGGLEKLFF. CDR3 DNA: TGTGCCAGCAGTCACACGGGGGGCCTTGAAAAACTGTTTTTT. J is TRBJ1-4 and V is TRBV6-5, with D perhaps matching TRBD1 (6 bases). Trimming shortened V by 5 bases and J by 7 bases, and 14 bases separated the two germline ends. The CDR3 extends over 14 amino acids. CDR1 MNHEY and CDR2 SVGAGI come from the germline V gene.

The J gene is TRBJ2-7, the V gene TRBV5-5; 8 bases agree with TRBD1. The CDR3 is made up of 16 amino acids. J was trimmed by 2 bases and V by 4 bases; bases with no gene match: 11. The V gene's germline CDR1 is SGHKS and CDR2 YYEKEE (reference sequence). Here the CDR3 reads CASSRIDRGGAYEQYF. CDR3 DNA: TGTGCCAGCAGCCGTATTGACAGGGGTGGCGCCTACGAGCAGTACTTC.

This clone appeared once. The rearrangement joins TRBV9 to TRBJ2-5, with 9 nucleotides matching TRBD1. Germline-derived CDR1 and CDR2 are SGDLS and YYNGEE. With 0 bases clipped from V and 4 bases from J, the junction kept 1 base outside the gene matches. The CDR3 loop spans 14 amino acids. Here the CDR3 DNA reads TGTGCCAGCAGCGTAGGGGACAGGGCAGAGACCCAGTACTTC. Protein sequence: CASSVGDRAETQYF.

This rearrangement joins TRBV7-9 to TRBJ1-5, with D tentatively TRBD1 (5 bases). The germline V and J ends were trimmed by 1 base and 2 bases, with 15 bases remaining between them. The CDR3 has 17 amino acids. The germline V gene has CDR1 SEHNR and CDR2 FQNEAQ (reference sequence). The CDR3 DNA reads as TGTGCCAGCAGCTTAGGTGTGGGGCGGAATCGCAATCAGCCCCAGCATTTT. It is translated as CASSLGVGRNRNQPQHF.

The gene calls are TRBV3-1 (or the pseudogene TRBV3-2) and TRBJ2-3, with a tentative D call TRBD2 (7 bases). The CDR3 extends over 14 amino acids. Germline loops: CDR1 LGHDT, CDR2 YNNKEL (reference sequence). V lost 4 bases and J lost 3, with 11 bases in between. The CDR3 coding sequence is TGTGCCAGCAGCCCCGGGGGGCGTACAGATACGCAGTATTTT. Protein sequence: CASSPGGRTDTQYF.

J is TRBJ1-4 and V is TRBV6-6; 7 nucleotides align to TRBD1. The CDR3 contains 13 residues. After removal of 9 bases from V and 2 bases from J, the junction contained 3 bases not matched to a gene. Germline-derived CDR1 and CDR2 are MNHNY and SVGAGI (reference sequence). CDR3 loop: CASRDSTNEKLFF. The CDR3 nucleotides are TGTGCCAGTCGGGACAGCACTAATGAAAAACTGTTTTTT.